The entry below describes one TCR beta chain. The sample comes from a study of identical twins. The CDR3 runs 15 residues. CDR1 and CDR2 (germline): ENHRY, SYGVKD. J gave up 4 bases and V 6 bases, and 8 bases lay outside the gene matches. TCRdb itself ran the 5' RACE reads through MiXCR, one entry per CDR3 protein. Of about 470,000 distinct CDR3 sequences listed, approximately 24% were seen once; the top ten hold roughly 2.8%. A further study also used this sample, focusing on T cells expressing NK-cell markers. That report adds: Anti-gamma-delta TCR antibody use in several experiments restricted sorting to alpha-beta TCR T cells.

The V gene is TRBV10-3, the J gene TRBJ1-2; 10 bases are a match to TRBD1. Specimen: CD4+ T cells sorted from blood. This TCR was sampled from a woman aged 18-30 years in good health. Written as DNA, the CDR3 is TGTGCCATCAGCGCCGGGACAGGGGTAATCTATGGCTACACCTTC. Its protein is CAISAGTGVIYGYTF.